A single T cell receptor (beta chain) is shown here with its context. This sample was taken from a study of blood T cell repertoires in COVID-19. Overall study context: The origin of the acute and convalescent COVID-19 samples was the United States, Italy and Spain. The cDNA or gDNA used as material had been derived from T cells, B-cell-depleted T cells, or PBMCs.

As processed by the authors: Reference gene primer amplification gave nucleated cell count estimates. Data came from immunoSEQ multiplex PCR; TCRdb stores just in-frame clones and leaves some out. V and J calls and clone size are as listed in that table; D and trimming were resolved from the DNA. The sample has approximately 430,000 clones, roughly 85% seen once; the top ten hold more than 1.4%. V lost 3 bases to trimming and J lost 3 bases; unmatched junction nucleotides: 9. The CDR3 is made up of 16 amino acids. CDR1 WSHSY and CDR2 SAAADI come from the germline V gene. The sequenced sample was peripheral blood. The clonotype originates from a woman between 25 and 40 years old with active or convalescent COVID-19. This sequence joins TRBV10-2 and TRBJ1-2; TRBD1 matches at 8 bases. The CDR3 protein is CASSDVGYRGDYGYTF. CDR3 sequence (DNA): TGCGCCAGCAGTGATGTTGGTTACAGGGGGGACTATGGCTACACCTTC.